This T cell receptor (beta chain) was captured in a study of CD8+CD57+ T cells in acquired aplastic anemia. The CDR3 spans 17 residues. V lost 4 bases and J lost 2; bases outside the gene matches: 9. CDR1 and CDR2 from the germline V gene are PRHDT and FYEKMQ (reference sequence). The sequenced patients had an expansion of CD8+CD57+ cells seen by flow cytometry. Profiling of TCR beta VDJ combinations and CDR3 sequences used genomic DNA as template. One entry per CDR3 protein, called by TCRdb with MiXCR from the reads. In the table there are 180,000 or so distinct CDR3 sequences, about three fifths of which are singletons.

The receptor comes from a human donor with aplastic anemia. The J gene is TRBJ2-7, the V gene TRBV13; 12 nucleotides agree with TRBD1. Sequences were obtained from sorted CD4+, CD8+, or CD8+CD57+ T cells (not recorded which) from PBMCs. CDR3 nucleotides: TGTGCCAGCAGCTCCAGCCCCGGGACAGGGGGCACCTACGAGCAGTACTTC. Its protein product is CASSSSPGTGGTYEQYF.